This is a list of T cell receptor beta chains from one sample in a study of shared T cell receptors in the human thymus. Produced via immunoSEQ multiplex PCR; TCRdb's table is partial and in-frame only. Of roughly 410,000 clones detected, around 93% appear once; the ten largest clones hold approximately 0.02%. Sequences were obtained from thymocytes. The receptors shown here come from a human donor. CDR3s include the opening cysteine and the closing phenylalanine or tryptophan. The D gene is left open where the match is weak. The size of a clone is reported for some rows only, either as once, few or many, or as a class for expanded clones.

clone_size,v_call,j_call,d_call,cdr3_aa,cdr3_nt
NA,TRBV5-4,TRBJ2-6,NA,CASSLVTSGANVLTF,TGTGCCAGCAGCTTGGTAACCTCTGGGGCCAACGTCCTGACTTTC
few,TRBV28,TRBJ1-1,NA,CASSHDSSPEAFF,TGTGCCAGCAGTCATGACAGTAGCCCTGAAGCTTTCTTT
NA,TRBV2,TRBJ1-5,NA,CASSVVARDTIFSNQPQHF,TGTGCCAGCAGTGTCGTCGCTCGGGACACGATATTTAGCAATCAGCCCCAGCATTTT
NA,TRBV28,TRBJ2-1,NA,CASSFIRTDVYNEQFF,TGTGCCAGCAGCTTTATTCGGACAGACGTATACAATGAGCAGTTCTTC
NA,TRBV5-1,TRBJ1-2,NA,CASSLCFNRPGLHSDGYTF,TGCGCCAGCAGCTTGTGTTTCAACCGGCCGGGACTCCATTCTGATGGCTACACCTTC
NA,TRBV27,TRBJ2-7,TRBD1,CASSRRQGPKGEQYF,TGTGCCAGCAGTCGTCGACAGGGCCCGAAGGGGGAGCAGTACTTC
NA,TRBV9,TRBJ1-1,NA,CASSATGTILGRTEAFF,TGTGCCAGCAGCGCAACCGGGACAATTCTTGGTCGGACTGAAGCTTTCTTT
once,TRBV14,TRBJ2-3,NA,CASSPRTVHTDTQYF,TGTGCCAGCAGCCCTCGGACAGTACACACAGATACGCAGTATTTT
NA,TRBV19,TRBJ2-7,NA,CASSMGTVYEQYF,TGTGCCAGTAGTATGGGTACGGTGTACGAGCAGTACTTC
NA,TRBV5-1,TRBJ2-3,NA,CASSLAGLTGSSTDTQYF,TGCGCCAGCAGCTTGGCGGGGTTAACAGGGTCTAGTACAGATACGCAGTATTTT
NA,TRBV29-1,TRBJ1-4,NA,CSSSFGSEKLFF,TGCAGCTCTAGCTTCGGGAGCGAAAAACTGTTTTTT
NA,TRBV6-5,TRBJ2-2,NA,CASSYGVGELFF,TGTGCCAGCAGTTATGGTGTCGGGGAGCTGTTTTTT
few,TRBV19,TRBJ2-5,NA,CASSIPAQETQYF,TGTGCCAGTAGTATCCCGGCCCAAGAGACCCAGTACTTC
NA,TRBV14,TRBJ2-5,NA,CASSQGNLQYF,TGTGCCAGCAGCCAAGGGAACTTACAGTACTTC
NA,TRBV28,TRBJ1-5,TRBD1,CASTSRGGNQPQHF,TGTGCCAGCACCTCCAGGGGGGGCAATCAGCCCCAGCATTTT
NA,TRBV7-9,TRBJ2-7,TRBD2,CASSLGLAVYEQYF,TGTGCCAGCAGCTTAGGGCTAGCGGTCTACGAGCAGTACTTC
NA,TRBV6-5,TRBJ2-7,NA,CASSDMLASYEQYF,TGTGCCAGCAGTGATATGCTAGCCTCCTACGAGCAGTACTTC
NA,TRBV11-2,TRBJ2-6,TRBD1,CASSFTRDRGPSGANVLTF,TGTGCCAGCAGCTTTACTCGGGACAGGGGGCCATCTGGGGCCAACGTCCTGACTTTC
NA,TRBV19,TRBJ2-7,TRBD2,CASSVAGSSYEQYF,TGTGCCAGTAGTGTAGCGGGTAGCTCCTACGAGCAGTACTTC
NA,TRBV15,TRBJ1-1,NA,CATSLENGRTEAFF,TGTGCCACCAGCCTAGAGAACGGTAGAACTGAAGCTTTCTTT
NA,TRBV27,TRBJ1-1,TRBD1,CASSLSSTGATEAFF,TGTGCCAGCAGTCTCTCCTCTACAGGGGCAACTGAAGCTTTCTTT
NA,TRBV4-3,TRBJ2-1,NA,CASSRTRQRGLAGNEQFF,TGCGCCAGCAGCCGCACAAGACAGCGAGGGTTGGCAGGGAATGAGCAGTTCTTC
NA,TRBV6-5,TRBJ1-4,TRBD1,CASSYGQGAGGEKLFF,TGTGCCAGCAGTTACGGCCAGGGGGCGGGTGGTGAAAAACTGTTTTTT
few,TRBV20-1,TRBJ1-3,NA,CSTETGNTIYF,TGCAGTACGGAGACTGGAAACACCATATATTTT
NA,TRBV19,TRBJ2-5,NA,CASSIGQGPQETQYF,TGTGCCAGTAGTATAGGCCAGGGGCCTCAAGAGACCCAGTACTTC
NA,TRBV7-2,TRBJ2-1,TRBD2,CASSLPTSGRGNEQFF,TGTGCCAGCAGCCTCCCGACTAGCGGGAGAGGCAATGAGCAGTTCTTC
NA,TRBV10-3,TRBJ2-4,TRBD2,CAISEVPTLAGGGIRTKNIQYF,TGTGCCATCAGTGAAGTCCCGACACTAGCGGGAGGGGGAATACGGACCAAAAACATTCAGTACTTC
NA,TRBV28,TRBJ2-1,TRBD2,CASSFHPGLAGVIYNEQFF,TGTGCCAGCAGTTTCCACCCGGGACTAGCGGGAGTAATCTACAATGAGCAGTTCTTC
NA,TRBV6-5,TRBJ1-2,NA,CASSYGTAGYGYTF,TGTGCCAGCAGTTACGGAACAGCCGGGTATGGCTACACCTTC
NA,TRBV27,TRBJ2-1,TRBD2,CASRPPQRDGDEQFF,TGTGCCAGCAGACCCCCCCAGCGGGACGGAGATGAGCAGTTCTTC
NA,TRBV28,TRBJ2-5,TRBD2,CASKRVTERDDPDQETQYF,TGTGCCAGCAAGCGTGTTACGGAGCGGGACGACCCAGACCAAGAGACCCAGTACTTC
few,TRBV4-2,TRBJ1-2,NA,CASSQDVDYGYTF,TGTGCCAGCAGCCAAGATGTGGACTATGGCTACACCTTC
NA,TRBV20-1,TRBJ1-2,NA,CSAEMGGYTF,TGCAGTGCCGAGATGGGTGGCTACACCTTC
NA,TRBV27,TRBJ2-6,NA,CASRAPSGANVLTF,TGTGCCAGCAGGGCACCTTCTGGGGCCAACGTCCTGACTTTC
NA,TRBV7-9,TRBJ2-2,NA,CASSSRGQNTGELFF,TGTGCCAGCAGCTCCAGGGGCCAAAACACCGGGGAGCTGTTTTTT
once,TRBV27,TRBJ2-1,NA,CASSFTPKASPHNEQFF,TGTGCCAGCAGTTTCACCCCCAAGGCTAGTCCTCACAATGAGCAGTTCTTC
NA,TRBV7-2,TRBJ2-7,NA,CASSRGPSGTSTYEQYF,TGTGCCAGCAGTCGAGGACCCTCCGGGACTTCAACCTACGAGCAGTACTTC
NA,TRBV19,TRBJ1-2,NA,CASSTRSDRPHYGYTF,TGTGCCAGTAGTACCCGCTCCGACAGGCCCCACTATGGCTACACCTTC
NA,TRBV30,TRBJ2-7,TRBD1,CAWSEDRRYEQYF,TGTGCCTGGAGTGAGGACAGGAGATACGAGCAGTACTTC
once,TRBV30,TRBJ1-2,NA,CAWTLGDVGYGYTF,TGTGCCTGGACTTTGGGGGACGTCGGCTATGGCTACACCTTC
NA,TRBV11-3,TRBJ1-1,NA,CASSLPNTMNTEAFF,TGTGCCAGCAGCCTACCGAACACCATGAACACTGAAGCTTTCTTT
NA,TRBV30,TRBJ1-6,TRBD1,CAWSTGVAPLHF,TGTGCCTGGAGTACAGGGGTAGCGCCCCTCCACTTT
NA,TRBV7-3,TRBJ2-2,TRBD2,CASSLRLAELAGGEKTGELFF,TGTGCCAGCAGCTTAAGGCTTGCGGAACTAGCGGGAGGGGAGAAAACCGGGGAGCTGTTTTTT
once,TRBV6-1,TRBJ2-7,NA,CASSEAPRPAHEQYF,TGTGCCAGCAGTGAAGCGCCCCGGCCGGCCCACGAGCAGTACTTC
NA,TRBV6-1,TRBJ2-7,NA,CASSAEGGRAAYEQYF,TGTGCCAGCAGTGCCGAGGGGGGCAGAGCTGCCTACGAGCAGTACTTC
NA,TRBV28,TRBJ2-7,TRBD2,CASSALAGGWEQYF,TGTGCCAGCAGCGCCCTCGCGGGGGGGTGGGAGCAGTACTTC
NA,TRBV7-9,TRBJ2-2,NA,CASSSQAGELFF,TGTGCCAGCAGCTCCCAGGCCGGGGAGCTGTTTTTT
NA,TRBV7-3,TRBJ2-1,TRBD2,CASRAKSGRAPYNEQFF,TGTGCCAGCAGGGCTAAGAGCGGGAGGGCCCCCTACAATGAGCAGTTCTTC
NA,TRBV6-1,TRBJ2-7,TRBD2,CASMASGREYEQYF,TGTGCCAGCATGGCTAGCGGGAGGGAATACGAGCAGTACTTC
NA,TRBV9,TRBJ1-4,TRBD1,CASSPYRGVNEKLFF,TGTGCCAGCAGCCCCTACAGGGGGGTTAATGAAAAACTGTTTTTT
NA,TRBV15,TRBJ1-1,NA,CATSREYRNTEAFF,TGTGCCACCAGCAGAGAATACCGGAACACTGAAGCTTTCTTT
NA,TRBV7-2,TRBJ2-7,NA,CASSLDERVEEQYF,TGTGCCAGCAGCTTAGACGAACGGGTTGAGGAGCAGTACTTC
once,TRBV6-5,TRBJ2-1,NA,CASSQTGYNEQFF,TGTGCCAGCAGTCAGACAGGCTACAATGAGCAGTTCTTC
NA,TRBV30,TRBJ1-3,NA,CAWSVAGRAHTIYF,TGTGCCTGGAGTGTTGCGGGTAGGGCGCACACCATATATTTT
NA,TRBV25-1,TRBJ1-4,NA,CASSEYKGFANEKLFF,TGTGCCAGCAGTGAATATAAGGGGTTTGCTAATGAAAAACTGTTTTTT
once,TRBV4-1,TRBJ1-2,NA,CASSPPPGRIYGYTF,TGCGCCAGCAGCCCGCCCCCGGGACGGATCTATGGCTACACCTTC
NA,TRBV30,TRBJ1-3,NA,CAWSVGSSGNTIYF,TGTGCCTGGAGTGTAGGGAGCTCTGGAAACACCATATATTTT
NA,TRBV5-1,TRBJ2-4,TRBD1,CASSYRQGHIQYF,TGCGCCAGCAGCTACCGACAGGGCCACATTCAGTACTTC
NA,TRBV4-3,TRBJ2-1,TRBD2,CASSPGTSGSEPQRHEQFF,TGCGCCAGCAGCCCCGGGACTAGCGGGAGTGAGCCCCAACGCCATGAGCAGTTCTTC